The 8 T cell receptor beta chains presented below share a single source sample, sequenced in a study of shared clonotypes between healthy human individuals. Data came from immunoSEQ multiplex PCR; TCRdb stores just in-frame clones and leaves some out. In the table there are a few million clones, approximately 90% of which are singletons. The sample was naive CD4+ T cells sorted from blood. Subset reported: CD45RA+ positively selected. All receptors come from a man between 18 and 35 years old in good health.

The chain recombines TRBV5-4 with TRBJ1-4; 7 positions agree with TRBD1. Unmatched junction bases numbered 7, after V lost 4 bases and J lost 4 bases. The CDR3 is 15 residues long. The germline V gene has CDR1 SGHNT and CDR2 YYREEE (reference sequence). The DNA for the CDR3 is TGTGCCAGCAGCGATTACAGGGGTCGTAATGAAAAACTGTTTTTT. Translating gives CASSDYRGRNEKLFF.

CDR3 sequence reads: CASSVSHRDFRGANYGYTF. The CDR3 DNA is TGTGCCAGCAGCGTGTCTCACAGGGATTTTAGGGGCGCTAACTATGGCTACACCTTC. The rearrangement uses TRBV5-6 and TRBJ1-2, with D perhaps TRBD1 (6 bases). This CDR3 has 19 residues. In germline, CDR1 is SGHDT, CDR2 YYEEEE. V dropped 4 bases and J dropped 0 bases, with 25 bases sitting between them.

The chain recombines TRBV27 with TRBJ2-3; weak D call: TRBD2 (5 bases). Germline lookup yields CDR1 MNHEY and CDR2 SMNVEV (reference sequence). V dropped 6 bases and J dropped 7 bases, with 14 bases sitting between them. This CDR3 contains 13 residues. CDR3 loop: CASSQPEGYTQYF. The CDR3 nucleotides read TGTGCCAGCAGCCAGCCCGAGGGCTATACGCAGTATTTT.

The J gene is TRBJ2-3, the V gene TRBV4-1; D is perhaps TRBD1 or TRBD2 (6 bases each). From germline, CDR1 is MGHRA and CDR2 YSYEKL. The V end was cut by 4 bases, the J end by 2 bases, with 10 bases between. The CDR3 is 14 residues long. The CDR3 here is CASSRGADTDTQYF. Written as DNA, the CDR3 is TGCGCCAGCAGCCGGGGGGCCGACACAGATACGCAGTATTTT.

This clone was observed a few times. The sample carries other DNA sequences with the same CDR3. The chain carries TRBV19 and TRBJ1-2, with D uncertain. Deletions cut 5 bases from V and 1 base from J, with 8 bases between. The CDR3 has 13 amino acids. Per germline, CDR1 LNHDA and CDR2 SQIVND (reference sequence). The DNA of the CDR3 is TGTGCCAGTAGTCGGACGGGTAACTATGGCTACACCTTC. As protein: CASSRTGNYGYTF. Complete variable domain (other parts from reference TRBV19 and TRBJ1-2): DGGITQSPKYLFRKEGQNVTLSCEQNLNHDAMYWYRQDPGQGLRLIYYSQIVNDFQKGDIAEGYSVSREKKESFPLTVTSAQKNPTAFYLCASSRTGNYGYTFGSGTRLTVV.

The gene calls are TRBV5-1 and TRBJ2-5; either TRBD1 or TRBD2 may supply D (5 bases each). The germline V gene has CDR1 SGHRS and CDR2 YFSETQ. The CDR3 is 17 residues long. Trimming took 3 bases from V and 0 from J, leaving 18 bases between them. CDR3: CASSWRWDPTHQETQYF. CDR3 nucleotide sequence: TGCGCCAGCAGCTGGAGGTGGGACCCGACCCACCAAGAGACCCAGTACTTC.

This chain links TRBV10-3 with TRBJ2-1; weak D call: TRBD2 (6 bases). The ends were cut back, 4 bases at V and 0 bases at J, with 10 bases in the middle. CDR1 is ENHRY and CDR2 is SYGVKD in the germline V gene. The CDR3 has 15 amino acids. The CDR3 loop is CAISGGGDSYNEQFF. CDR3 nucleotides: TGTGCCATCAGTGGCGGCGGGGACTCCTACAATGAGCAGTTCTTC.

The CDR3 DNA follows: TGCAGCGTTGATTCTGGGACAGGGCGAACATCACAGTACTTC. Its protein product is CSVDSGTGRTSQYF. The rearrangement links TRBV29-1 to TRBJ2-7, with 9 bases that match TRBD1. The length of the CDR3 is 14 residues. V lost 3 bases to trimming and J lost 10 bases; unmatched junction nucleotides: 13. Per germline, CDR1 SQVTM and CDR2 ANQGSEA.